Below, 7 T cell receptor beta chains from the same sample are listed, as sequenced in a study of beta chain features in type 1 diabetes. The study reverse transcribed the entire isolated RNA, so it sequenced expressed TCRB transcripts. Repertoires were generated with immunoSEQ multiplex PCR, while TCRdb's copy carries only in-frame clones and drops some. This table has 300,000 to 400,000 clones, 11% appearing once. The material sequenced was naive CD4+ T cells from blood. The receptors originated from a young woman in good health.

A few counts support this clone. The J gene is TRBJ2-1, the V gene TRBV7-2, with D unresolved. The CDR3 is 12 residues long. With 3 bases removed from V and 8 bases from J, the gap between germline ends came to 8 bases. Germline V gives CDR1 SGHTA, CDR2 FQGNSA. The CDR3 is CASSFGVDEQFF. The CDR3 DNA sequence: TGTGCCAGCAGCTTCGGAGTCGATGAGCAGTTCTTC. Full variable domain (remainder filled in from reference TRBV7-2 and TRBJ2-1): GAGVSQSPSNKVTEKGKDVELRCDPISGHTALYWYRQSLGQGLEFLIYFQGNSAPDKSGLPSDRFSAERTGGSVSTLTIQRTQQEDSAVYLCASSFGVDEQFFGPGTRLTVL.

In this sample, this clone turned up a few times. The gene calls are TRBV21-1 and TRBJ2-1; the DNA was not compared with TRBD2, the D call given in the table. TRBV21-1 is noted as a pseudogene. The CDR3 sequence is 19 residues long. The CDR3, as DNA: TGTGCCAGCAGCAAAGCATCTATGTCTAGCGGGAGCTCCTACAATGAGCAGTTCTTC. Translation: CASSKASMSSGSSYNEQFF.

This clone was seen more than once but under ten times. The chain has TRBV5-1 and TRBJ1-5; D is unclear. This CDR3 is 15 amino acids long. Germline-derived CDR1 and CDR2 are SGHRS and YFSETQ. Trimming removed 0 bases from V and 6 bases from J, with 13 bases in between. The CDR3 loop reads CASSLGIPSGQPQHF. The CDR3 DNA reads TGCGCCAGCAGCTTGGGAATCCCATCGGGTCAGCCCCAGCATTTT.

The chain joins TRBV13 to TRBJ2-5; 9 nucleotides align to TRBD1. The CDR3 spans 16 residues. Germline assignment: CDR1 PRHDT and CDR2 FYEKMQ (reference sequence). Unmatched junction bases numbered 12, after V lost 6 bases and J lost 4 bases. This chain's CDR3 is CASSITGTGRSETQYF. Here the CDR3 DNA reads TGTGCCAGCAGTATAACCGGGACAGGGCGGTCAGAGACCCAGTACTTC.

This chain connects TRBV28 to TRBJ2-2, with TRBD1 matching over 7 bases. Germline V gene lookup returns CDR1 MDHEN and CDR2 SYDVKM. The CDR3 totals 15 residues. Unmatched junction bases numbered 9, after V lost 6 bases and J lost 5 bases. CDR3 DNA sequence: TGTGCCAGCAGGCCGGGACAGCACTTTACCGGGGAGCTGTTTTTT. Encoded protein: CASRPGQHFTGELFF.

CDR3 in DNA: TGTGCCTGGAGTGTATGGAGTAGCGGGAGCGCAGATACGCAGTATTTT. As protein: CAWSVWSSGSADTQYF. The chain is built from TRBV30 and TRBJ2-3, with 9 bases lining up with TRBD2. Germline V lookup: CDR1 GTSNPN, CDR2 SVGIG (reference sequence). V lost 0 bases and J lost 4; bases outside the gene matches: 8. The CDR3 is 16 amino acids.

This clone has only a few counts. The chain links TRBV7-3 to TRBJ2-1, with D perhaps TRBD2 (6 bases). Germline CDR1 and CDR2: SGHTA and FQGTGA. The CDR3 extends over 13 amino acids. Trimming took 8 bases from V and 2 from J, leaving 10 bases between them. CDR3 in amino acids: CASGLAAYNEQFF. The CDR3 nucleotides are TGTGCCAGCGGGTTAGCGGCCTACAATGAGCAGTTCTTC.